Each of the 7 T cell receptor beta chains below was sequenced from the same sample in a study of beta chain features in type 1 diabetes. The authors reverse transcribed all of the isolated RNA, so sequencing captured expressed TCRB transcripts. TCRdb's copy holds only in-frame clones and misses some; the assay was immunoSEQ multiplex PCR. The sample holds 350,000 or so clones, around 19% seen once. Specimen: naive CD4+ T cells from blood. The receptor set was obtained from a woman under 30 in good health.

The CDR3 loop reads CAISERPYSGGYTF. CDR3 bases: TGTGCCATCAGTGAGAGGCCGTACTCGGGGGGCTACACCTTC. The rearrangement uses TRBV10-3 and TRBJ1-2; D not resolved. This CDR3 has 14 residues. Germline V gene data show CDR1 as ENHRY and CDR2 as SYGVKD. Trimming pared 2 bases from V and 8 bases from J, leaving 15 bases between.

This clone was recorded a few times. The V call is TRBV2, the J call TRBJ2-7, with 11 bases identical to TRBD1. V dropped 9 bases and J dropped 4; count of bases not matched to a gene: 8. CDR3 size: 14 residues. Germline V gives CDR1 SNHLY, CDR2 FYNNEI. The CDR3 coding sequence is TGTGCCAGTCAGAGTGGGACAGGGGGGTACGAGCAGTACTTC. This encodes CASQSGTGGYEQYF.

The chain has TRBV11-2 and TRBJ2-7, with D possibly TRBD2 on 6 matching bases. CDR3 length: 14 residues. Germline V gene data show CDR1 as SGHAT and CDR2 as FQNNGV. V was shortened by 1 base and J by 2 bases, with 9 bases between the two germline ends. The CDR3: CASSLGRRAYEQYF. The CDR3 nucleotides are TGTGCCAGCAGCTTAGGGCGGAGGGCCTACGAGCAGTACTTC.

In its sample, this clone was seen a few times. The chain recombines TRBV2 with TRBJ2-4; 7 bases match TRBD1. V lost 8 bases and J lost 0; bases outside the gene matches: 19. Germline V gene lookup returns CDR1 SNHLY and CDR2 FYNNEI. The CDR3 runs to 19 residues. The CDR3 region has the DNA TGTGCCAGCCGCTTAGTCTCGTACAGGGGTGCTTTAGCCAAAAACATTCAGTACTTC. This gives the protein CASRLVSYRGALAKNIQYF.

V is TRBV7-8 and J is TRBJ2-1, with TRBD2 matching 10 bases. J was trimmed by 4 bases and V by 6 bases; bases with no gene match: 9. The CDR3 totals 16 residues. Germline V lookup: CDR1 SGHVS, CDR2 FQNEAQ. The CDR3 spells CASRPTRTSGYNEQFF. CDR3 in DNA: TGTGCCAGCAGACCGACTCGGACTAGCGGATACAATGAGCAGTTCTTC.

This clone showed up just a few times. The CDR3 spells CATSRFRTGTQETQYF. CDR3 nucleotides: TGTGCCACCAGCAGATTCAGGACAGGGACTCAAGAGACCCAGTACTTC. The chain couples TRBV15 to TRBJ2-5; 8 bases fit TRBD1. The V gene's germline CDR1 is LNHNV and CDR2 YYDKDF (reference sequence). After removal of 2 bases from V and 2 bases from J, the junction contained 7 bases not matched to a gene. The CDR3 contains 16 residues.

This chain links TRBV29-1 with TRBJ2-3; perhaps TRBD2 as D (5 bases). Deletions cut 6 bases from V and 1 base from J, with 5 bases between. The CDR3 is 11 residues long. CDR1 is SQVTM and CDR2 is ANQGSEA in the germline V gene. In nucleotides, the CDR3 is TGCAGCGTGCGGGGCACAGATACGCAGTATTTT. Protein: CSVRGTDTQYF.